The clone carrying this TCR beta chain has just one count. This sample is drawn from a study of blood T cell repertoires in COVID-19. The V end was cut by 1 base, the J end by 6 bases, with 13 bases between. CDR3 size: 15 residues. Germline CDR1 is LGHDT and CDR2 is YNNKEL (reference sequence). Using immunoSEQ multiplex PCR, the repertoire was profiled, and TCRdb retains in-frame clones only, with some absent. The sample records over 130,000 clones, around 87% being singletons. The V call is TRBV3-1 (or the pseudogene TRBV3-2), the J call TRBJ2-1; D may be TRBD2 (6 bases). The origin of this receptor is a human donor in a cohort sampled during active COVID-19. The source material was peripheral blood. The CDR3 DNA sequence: TGTGCCAGCAGCCAAGGGAATGGGGGGTTCAATGAGCAGTTCTTC. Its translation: CASSQGNGGFNEQFF.